A single TCR beta chain is shown here with its context. This receptor's antigen is unknown. The record has no base qualities; no much larger clone is one base away. TCRbeta CDR3 regions were amplified from genomic DNA using the immunoSEQ Assay, a bias-controlled multiplex PCR. Per the original workflow: Nucleated cell counts per sample were estimated from amplification of reference gene primers within the assay. Sequence reads were collapsed and filtered to measure the absolute abundance of every unique TCRbeta CDR3 rearrangement. Productive Simpson clonality was computed per sample as the square root of Simpson's diversity index over productive rearrangements. TCRdb took over this immuneACCESS table, retaining in-frame rearrangements with V and J assigned. Such tables are incomplete; in checked studies, under half of the missing clones stem from an unresolved V gene, and the remainder is unexplained. V, J and clone size reflect that table, while D and trimming were determined from the DNA. This sample gives about 54,000 clones in total; about nine tenths of them show up just once. The top ten clones comprise approximately 6.6% of the sample.

The data were taken from a study of blood T cell repertoires in COVID-19 (dated by TCRdb to about 2020). General notes on the study: The collaborator samples originated in the United States, Italy and Spain and spanned the acute and convalescent phases of COVID-19. The prospective study material was composed of cDNA or gDNA derived from T cells, B-cell-depleted T cells, or PBMCs. The dataset comprised deeply sampled blood TCRbeta repertoires from subjects exposed to, actively infected with, or recovered from COVID-19. A freely available public database, intended as a resource for researchers studying the immune response to SARS-CoV-2, is where the repertoires were released. Samples came from the ongoing ImmuneRACE study (first 160 participants) plus 1,254 subjects from 6 global collaborators. A de-identified subject ID, COVID-19 status, age in years and sex were almost always included in the sample metadata. HLA class I and class II types, where available, came from metadata supplied by the sample provider rather than from assay-based typing. The study at large found these results: The quantity of clinical and demographic metadata differed by source and by participant and was supplied without curation.

Whole blood was collected in K2EDTA tubes by collaborating institutions according to the institutions' own protocols. For TCRbeta analysis, collaborators shipped samples in one of three forms: frozen whole blood, isolated PBMCs, or DNA extracted from either of those sample types. The germline V gene sets CDR1 to SGDLS and CDR2 to YYNGEE. Germline trimming amounts to 0 bases on V and 0 bases on J, with 4 as the count of junction bases outside the gene matches. The CDR3 runs 16 amino acids, cysteine and phenylalanine included. Of all the DNA, just the CDR3 is kept, 48 bases in frame from base 1. The sample was peripheral blood. The rearranged segments are TRBV9 and TRBJ2-7, with 9 bases in between that match TRBD1. This clonotype was sampled from a woman aged 55-70 years with active or convalescent COVID-19. The DNA sequence is as follows: TGTGCCAGCAGCGTAGATGCGACAGGGGGCTCCTACGAGCAGTACTTC. It encodes CASSVDATGGSYEQYF. Full variable domain (CDR3 extended with the reference TRBV9 and TRBJ2-7 proteins): DSGVTQTPKHLITATGQRVTLRCSPRSGDLSVYWYQQSLDQGLQFLIQYYNGEERAKGNILERFSAQQFPDLHSELNLSSLELGDSALYFCASSVDATGGSYEQYFGPGTRLTVT.